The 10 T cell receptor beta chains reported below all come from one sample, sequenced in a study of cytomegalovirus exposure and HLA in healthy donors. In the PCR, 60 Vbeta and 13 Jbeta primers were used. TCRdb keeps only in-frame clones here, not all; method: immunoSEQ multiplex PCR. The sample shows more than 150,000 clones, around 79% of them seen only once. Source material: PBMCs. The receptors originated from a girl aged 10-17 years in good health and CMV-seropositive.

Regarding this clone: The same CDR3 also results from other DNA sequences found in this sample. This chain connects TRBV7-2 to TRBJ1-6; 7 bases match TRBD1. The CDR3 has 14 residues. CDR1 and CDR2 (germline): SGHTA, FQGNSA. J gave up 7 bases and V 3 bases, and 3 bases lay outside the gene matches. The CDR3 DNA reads TGTGCCAGCAGCTTGGGGACAGCAAATTCACCCCTCCACTTT. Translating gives CASSLGTANSPLHF.

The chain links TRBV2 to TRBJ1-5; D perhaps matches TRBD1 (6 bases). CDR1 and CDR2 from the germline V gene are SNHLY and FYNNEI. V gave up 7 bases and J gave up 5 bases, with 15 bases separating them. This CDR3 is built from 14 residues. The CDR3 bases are TGTGCCAGCAAAGACCCCGGGGGGCATCAGCCCCAGCATTTT. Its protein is CASKDPGGHQPQHF.

CDR3 bases: TGTGCCAGCAGCCGAGGGAACCAAGAGACCCAGTACTTC. This gives the protein CASSRGNQETQYF. The gene calls are TRBV11-3 and TRBJ2-5, with D tentatively TRBD2 (5 bases). Germline loops: CDR1 SGHNT, CDR2 YENEEA. V was cut by 5 bases and J by 0 bases, with 7 bases left in between. This CDR3 has 13 residues.

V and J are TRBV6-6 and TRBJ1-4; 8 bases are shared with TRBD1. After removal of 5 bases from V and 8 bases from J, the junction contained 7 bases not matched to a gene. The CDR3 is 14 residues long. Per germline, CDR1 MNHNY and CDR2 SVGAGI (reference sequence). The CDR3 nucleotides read TGTGCCAGCAGTAATCAGGGGGCTGCGGAAAAACTGTTTTTT. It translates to CASSNQGAAEKLFF.

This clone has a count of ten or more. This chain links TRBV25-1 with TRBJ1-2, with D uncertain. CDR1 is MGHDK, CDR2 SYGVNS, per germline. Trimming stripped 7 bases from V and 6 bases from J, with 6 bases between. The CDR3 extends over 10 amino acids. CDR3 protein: CASIIDGYTF. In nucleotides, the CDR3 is TGTGCCAGCATCATAGATGGCTACACCTTC.

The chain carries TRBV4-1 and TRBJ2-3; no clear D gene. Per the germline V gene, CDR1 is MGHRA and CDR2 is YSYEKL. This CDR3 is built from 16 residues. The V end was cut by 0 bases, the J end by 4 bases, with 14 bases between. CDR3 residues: CASSQDVGPSPDTQYF. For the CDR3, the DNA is TGCGCCAGCAGCCAAGATGTGGGCCCTTCCCCAGATACGCAGTATTTT.

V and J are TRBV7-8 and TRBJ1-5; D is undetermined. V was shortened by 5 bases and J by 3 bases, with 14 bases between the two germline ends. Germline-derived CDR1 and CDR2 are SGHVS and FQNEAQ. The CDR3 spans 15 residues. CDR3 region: CASSPRRELNQPQHF. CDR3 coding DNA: TGTGCCAGCAGCCCCCGGCGGGAACTCAATCAGCCCCAGCATTTT.

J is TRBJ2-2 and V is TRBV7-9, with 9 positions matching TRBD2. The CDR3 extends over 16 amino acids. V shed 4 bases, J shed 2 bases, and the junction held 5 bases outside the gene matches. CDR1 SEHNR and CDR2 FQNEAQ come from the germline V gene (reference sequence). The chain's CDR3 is CASSSLAGANTGELFF. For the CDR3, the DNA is TGTGCCAGCAGCTCCTTAGCGGGGGCAAACACCGGGGAGCTGTTTTTT. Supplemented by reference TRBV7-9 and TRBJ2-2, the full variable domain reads DTGVSQNPRHKITKRGQNVTFRCDPISEHNRLYWYRQTLGQGPEFLTYFQNEAQLEKSRLLSDRFSAERPKGSFSTLEIQRTEQGDSAMYLCASSSLAGANTGELFFGEGSRLTVL.

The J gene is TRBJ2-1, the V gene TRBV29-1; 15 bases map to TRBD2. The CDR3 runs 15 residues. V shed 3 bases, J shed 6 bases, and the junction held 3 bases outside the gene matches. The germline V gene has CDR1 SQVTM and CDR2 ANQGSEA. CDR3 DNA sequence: TGCAGCGTTGAGAGGACTAGCGGGGGGGCCAATGAGCAGTTCTTC. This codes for CSVERTSGGANEQFF.

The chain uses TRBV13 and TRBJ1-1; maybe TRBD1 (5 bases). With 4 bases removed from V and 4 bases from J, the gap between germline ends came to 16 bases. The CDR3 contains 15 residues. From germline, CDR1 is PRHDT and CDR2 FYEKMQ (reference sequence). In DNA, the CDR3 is TGTGCCAGCAGCTCCCGGTCAGGGCAGGGCACTGAAGCTTTCTTT. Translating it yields CASSSRSGQGTEAFF.